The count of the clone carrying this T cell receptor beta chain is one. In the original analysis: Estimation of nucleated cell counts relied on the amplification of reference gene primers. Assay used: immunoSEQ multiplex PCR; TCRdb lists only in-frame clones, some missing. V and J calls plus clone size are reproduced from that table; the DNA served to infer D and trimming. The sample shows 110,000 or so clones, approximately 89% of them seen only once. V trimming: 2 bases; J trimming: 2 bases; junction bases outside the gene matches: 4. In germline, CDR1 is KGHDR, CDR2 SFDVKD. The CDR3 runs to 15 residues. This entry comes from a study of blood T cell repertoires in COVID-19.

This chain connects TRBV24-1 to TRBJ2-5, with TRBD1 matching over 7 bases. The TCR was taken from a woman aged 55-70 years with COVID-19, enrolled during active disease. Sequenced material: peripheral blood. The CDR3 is CATSDSGTAQETQYF. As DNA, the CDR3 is TGTGCCACCAGTGATTCCGGGACAGCACAAGAGACCCAGTACTTC.